What follows are 18 T cell receptor beta chains derived from one specimen sequenced in a study of blood T cell repertoires in COVID-19. Using immunoSEQ multiplex PCR, the repertoire was profiled, and TCRdb retains in-frame clones only, with some absent. The table has about 160,000 clones, 70% to 90% seen once; the top ten hold about 5.8%. Sequencing was done on a sample of peripheral blood. These receptors came from a woman aged 45-60 years with COVID-19, enrolled during active disease.

V usage is TRBV3-1 (or the pseudogene TRBV3-2) and J usage is TRBJ2-1; TRBD1 is a possible D gene (5 bases). The CDR3 is 16 amino acids. Trimming left V 5 bases short and J 0 bases short, with 14 bases between. Germline CDR1 reads LGHDT; CDR2 reads YNNKEL (reference sequence). The CDR3 loop is CASSNLRGSSYNEQFF. The CDR3, as DNA: TGTGCCAGCAGCAACCTAAGGGGTAGCTCCTACAATGAGCAGTTCTTC.

This clone was found once. CDR3 amino acids: CASSDQTGGSEKLFF. For the CDR3, the DNA is TGTGCCAGCAGTGATCAAACAGGGGGGAGTGAAAAACTGTTTTTT. The chain couples TRBV2 to TRBJ1-4, with TRBD1 identical over 8 bases. The CDR3 has 15 residues. The V and J ends lost 3 bases and 7 bases, in that order; junction bases with no gene match: 7. Per the germline V gene, CDR1 is SNHLY and CDR2 is FYNNEI.

V and J are TRBV27 and TRBJ1-3; no clear D. The germline gives CDR1 MNHEY, CDR2 SMNVEV (reference sequence). The CDR3 consists of 15 residues. V lost 5 bases and J 4 bases, leaving 15 bases between the germline ends. CDR3 in DNA: TGTGCCAGCAGTAACGGACTAAGGGCAGGAAACACCATATATTTT. Its translation is CASSNGLRAGNTIYF.

As concerns this clone: Other DNA sequences of this sample code for an identical CDR3. This rearrangement joins TRBV5-5 to TRBJ2-7; D uncertain. The CDR3 spans 14 residues. Per germline, CDR1 SGHKS and CDR2 YYEKEE (reference sequence). Trimming left V 4 bases short and J 3 bases short, with 14 bases between. The CDR3 loop is CASSLGLSSYEQYF. As DNA, the CDR3 is TGTGCCAGCAGCCTGGGGTTGTCTAGCTACGAGCAGTACTTC.

The rearrangement links TRBV2 to TRBJ1-2, with D possibly matching TRBD1 (5 bases). This CDR3 is 13 amino acids long. V lost 7 bases and J 8 bases, leaving 17 bases between the germline ends. In germline, CDR1 is SNHLY, CDR2 FYNNEI. CDR3 DNA: TGTGCCAGCACGTCCGGGGGGGTAACCGGCTACACCTTC. It yields the protein CASTSGGVTGYTF.

The chain employs TRBV3-1 (or the pseudogene TRBV3-2) and TRBJ1-2; 8 bases map to TRBD1. This CDR3 has 14 amino acids. Germline-derived CDR1 and CDR2 are LGHDT and YNNKEL (reference sequence). The V and J ends lost 5 bases and 2 bases, in that order; junction bases with no gene match: 4. CDR3 in amino acids: CASSGRQGNYGYTF. The CDR3 DNA sequence: TGTGCCAGCAGCGGCCGACAGGGGAACTATGGCTACACCTTC.

V and J are TRBV5-6 and TRBJ1-5; 7 nucleotides agree with TRBD1. The V gene's germline CDR1 is SGHDT and CDR2 YYEEEE. V lost 4 bases, J lost 3 bases, and 10 bases stayed unmatched. CDR3 length: 16 residues. CDR3 sequence (DNA): TGTGCCAGCAGCATAGGGGGCAGGTCCCTCAATCAGCCCCAGCATTTT. It specifies CASSIGGRSLNQPQHF.

The gene calls are TRBV19 and TRBJ2-1; 11 nucleotides match TRBD2. CDR1 is LNHDA, CDR2 SQIVND, per germline (reference sequence). The V segment lost 6 bases and the J segment 4 bases; nucleotides outside the gene matches: 8. This CDR3 spans 16 amino acids. The CDR3 DNA reads TGTGCCAGTAGCACAGTAGCGGGGGGGCCGTACAATGAGCAGTTCTTC. Protein sequence: CASSTVAGGPYNEQFF.

The CDR3 here is CASSYSGGRADTQYF. In DNA form, the CDR3 reads TGTGCCAGCAGCTATAGCGGGGGGAGGGCAGATACGCAGTATTTT. The chain employs TRBV7-2 and TRBJ2-3, with 10 nucleotides matching TRBD2. CDR3 size: 15 residues. Trimming at V came to 4 bases and at J to 4 bases, leaving 5 bases not matched to a gene. CDR1 and CDR2 (germline): SGHTA, FQGNSA.

This chain links TRBV28 with TRBJ1-2; 11 bases are a match to TRBD1. The junction had 13 bases not matched to a gene; V was cut back by 7 bases and J by 6 bases. The germline V gene encodes CDR1 MDHEN and CDR2 SYDVKM. The CDR3 is 16 amino acids. CDR3 sequence reads: CASIERGTGGDDGYTF. The CDR3 region has the DNA TGTGCCAGCATCGAACGGGGGACAGGGGGAGATGATGGCTACACCTTC.

V gene TRBV7-9 combines with J gene TRBJ1-1, with no clear D. V gave up 6 bases and J gave up 4 bases, with 15 bases separating them. CDR1 is SEHNR, CDR2 FQNEAQ, per germline (reference sequence). The CDR3 totals 14 residues. CDR3 residues: CASRRSEGSTEAFF. The CDR3 nucleotides are TGTGCCAGCAGGCGCTCCGAGGGCAGCACTGAAGCTTTCTTT. Based on the CDR3 plus reference TRBV7-9 and TRBJ1-1, the full variable domain is DTGVSQNPRHKITKRGQNVTFRCDPISEHNRLYWYRQTLGQGPEFLTYFQNEAQLEKSRLLSDRFSAERPKGSFSTLEIQRTEQGDSAMYLCASRRSEGSTEAFFGQGTRLTVV.

V is TRBV6-5 and J is TRBJ1-5; D is ambiguous. The CDR3 has 14 amino acids. Per germline, CDR1 MNHEY and CDR2 SVGAGI. Deletions cut 5 bases from V and 3 bases from J, with 11 bases between. CDR3 sequence (DNA): TGTGCCAGCAGTCCCTCACTCTTCAATCAGCCCCAGCATTTT. It is translated as CASSPSLFNQPQHF.

This chain joins TRBV6-2 or TRBV6-3 and TRBJ2-7, with D maybe TRBD1 (5 bases). CDR1 is MNHEY and CDR2 is SVGEGT in the germline V gene. V was clipped by 4 bases and J by 2 bases, with 15 bases between them. This CDR3 contains 15 residues. The CDR3 sequence: CASSFSTAGPYEQYF. As DNA, the CDR3 is TGTGCCAGCAGTTTCTCGACTGCAGGGCCCTACGAGCAGTACTTC.

The table lists this clone with a count of one. V is TRBV18 and J is TRBJ2-5, with TRBD1 as a possible D gene (5 bases). V dropped 5 bases and J dropped 1 base, with 5 bases sitting between them. The CDR3 extends over 12 amino acids. Germline V gives CDR1 KGHSH, CDR2 LQKENI. CDR3 bases: TGTGCCAGCTCAAGGGGCCAAGAGACCCAGTACTTC. It encodes CASSRGQETQYF.

This chain joins TRBV6-6 and TRBJ2-3, with 8 bases identical to TRBD2. In germline, CDR1 is MNHNY, CDR2 SVGAGI (reference sequence). V dropped 7 bases and J dropped 4; count of bases not matched to a gene: 7. CDR3 length: 14 residues. The CDR3 region is CASTRGGGSDTQYF. In DNA form, the CDR3 reads TGTGCCAGCACCCGGGGGGGCGGCTCAGATACGCAGTATTTT.

This chain's CDR3 is CASSGGPTDTQYF. The CDR3 region has the DNA TGTGCCAGCTCGGGGGGGCCCACAGATACGCAGTATTTT. The J gene is TRBJ2-3, the V gene TRBV6-5, with 8 bases matching TRBD2. Germline V CDR1 and CDR2: MNHEY, SVGAGI. There are 13 residues in the CDR3. Unmatched junction bases numbered 3, after V lost 8 bases and J lost 2 bases.

The chain has TRBV7-9 and TRBJ2-1; 16 bases align to TRBD2. V lost 2 bases and J lost 8; bases outside the gene matches: 6. Germline V gives CDR1 SEHNR, CDR2 FQNEAQ (reference sequence). The CDR3 spans 17 residues. This chain's CDR3 is CASSLSGTSGGADEQFF. The CDR3 DNA sequence: TGTGCCAGCAGCTTAAGTGGGACTAGCGGGGGGGCCGATGAGCAGTTCTTC. Combining the CDR3 with reference TRBV7-9 and TRBJ2-1 gives the whole variable domain DTGVSQNPRHKITKRGQNVTFRCDPISEHNRLYWYRQTLGQGPEFLTYFQNEAQLEKSRLLSDRFSAERPKGSFSTLEIQRTEQGDSAMYLCASSLSGTSGGADEQFFGPGTRLTVL.

The CDR3 is CASSWGAGGLGELFF. CDR3 bases: TGTGCCAGCAGTTGGGGAGCAGGGGGTCTCGGGGAGCTGTTTTTT. The chain carries TRBV7-9 and TRBJ2-2, with TRBD1 matching 7 bases. From germline, CDR1 is SEHNR and CDR2 FQNEAQ (reference sequence). The V gene end was trimmed by 6 bases and the J gene end by 7 bases; junction bases not matched to a gene: 11. The CDR3 consists of 15 residues.